This is a list of T cell receptor beta chains from one sample in a study of T cell responses to AZD1222 COVID-19 vaccine. Only in-frame clones appear in the TCRdb table, and some are missing; sequencing was by immunoSEQ multiplex PCR. The repertoire holds roughly 100,000 clones, 70% to 90% seen once, with about 9.7% in the top ten. The specimen was peripheral blood, collected on day 0 of AZD1222 vaccination. Receptors were obtained from an adult in good health. Each CDR3 is given with its conserved first and last residue. D genes are given only for firm matches. Clone sizes are given selectively: once, few, many, or a class where the clone is expanded.

>TRBJ1-2|TRBV28|TRBD1|.
TGTGCCAGCAGTTCTCCGACAGGGGACCGGTATGGCTACACCTTC
CASSSPTGDRYGYTF
>TRBJ1-2|TRBV3-1/TRBV3-2|.|.
TGTGCCAGCAGCCAAGGGGCCAGTGGGAAAGGCTACACCTTC
CASSQGASGKGYTF
>TRBJ2-3|TRBV7-3|TRBD2|.
TGTGCCAGCAGCTTAAAAGCGGGAGGGCCTTCCAACACTATAGATACGCAGTATTTT
CASSLKAGGPSNTIDTQYF
>TRBJ1-5|TRBV12-3/TRBV12-4|.|.
TGTGCCAGCAGTCAGGGTAATCAGCCCCAGCATTTT
CASSQGNQPQHF
>TRBJ1-1|TRBV27|TRBD1|.
TGTGCCAGCAGTTTAAGGGACCAGGGGGGCACTGAAGCTTTCTTT
CASSLRDQGGTEAFF
>TRBJ2-3|TRBV5-1|TRBD2|.
TGCGCCAGCAGCATTAGCGGGAGGGCCACAGATACGCAGTATTTT
CASSISGRATDTQYF
>TRBJ1-6|TRBV6-5|TRBD1|.
TGTGCCAGCAGTTTCCTGGACAGGGAAGTCTCACCCCTCCACTTT
CASSFLDREVSPLHF
>TRBJ2-1|TRBV27|.|.
TGTGCCAGCAGTTTGGCGGAGGGGTCCTACAATGAGCAGTTCTTC
CASSLAEGSYNEQFF
>TRBJ1-3|TRBV7-9|TRBD1|once
TGTGCCAGCAGCTTCCGGACAGGGGGCGCAAACACCATATATTTT
CASSFRTGGANTIYF
>TRBJ1-1|TRBV5-1|.|.
TGCGCCAGCAGCATAAACACAGCGAACACTGAAGCTTTCTTT
CASSINTANTEAFF
>TRBJ2-7|TRBV27|.|.
TGTGCCAGCACCCGCTTCGGGCCCACGGGGGACGAGCAGTACTTC
CASTRFGPTGDEQYF
>TRBJ1-2|TRBV6-5|TRBD1|.
TGTGCCAGCAGCGTAACAGGGGCAAGCTATGGCTACACCTTC
CASSVTGASYGYTF
>TRBJ2-5|TRBV29-1|.|once
TGCAGCGTCGCGGACTATCCGGGCCAAGAGACCCAGTACTTC
CSVADYPGQETQYF
>TRBJ2-7|TRBV6-1|.|medium-sized
TGTGCCAGCAGTGAAGGCTCCGGACCATCAATCTACGAGCAGTACTTC
CASSEGSGPSIYEQYF
>TRBJ2-7|TRBV28|TRBD1|once
TGTGCCAGCAGTCCCGGGGACAGGGGAGAGCAGTACTTC
CASSPGDRGEQYF
>TRBJ2-7|TRBV20-1|TRBD2|.
TGCAGTGCTAGTGGTTGGCGGGAGAGGTACGAGCAGTACTTC
CSASGWRERYEQYF
>TRBJ2-4|TRBV7-2|.|.
TGTGCCAGCAGCGAGTTCAGGGGGGGAGTAGCCAAAAACATTCAGTACTTC
CASSEFRGGVAKNIQYF
>TRBJ2-5|TRBV18|.|.
TGTGCCAGCTCACCAGCAGGTTCAGAGACCCAGTACTTC
CASSPAGSETQYF